The sequence of this T cell receptor beta chain was determined in a study of molecular identifiers for immune sequencing clone quantification. Sorted inputs of roughly 19,000 to 1,100,000 cells, with 10%, 30% or 50% RNA, yielded naive CD8 libraries. The CD8+CD4-CCR7+CD45RA+ phenotype defined the sorted naive CD8 T cells. Using its own MiXCR run on the PCR reads, TCRdb lists one record per CDR3 protein. The data show nearly 650,000 distinct CDR3 sequences, roughly 23% seen once. As concerns this clonotype: This sequence may be a read error, since a much larger clone differs from it by one base.

The CDR3 runs 14 residues. Trimming removed 0 bases at V and 9 bases at J, with 15 bases between. Germline V gene sequence: CDR1 MNHNS, CDR2 SASEGT. V is TRBV6-1 and J is TRBJ2-7; D may be TRBD1 or TRBD2 (7 bases each). The sequencing input was naive CD8+ T cells from blood, with Jurkat cell RNA spiked in. Specified subset: FACS-sorted CD8+CD4-CCR7+CD45RA+ naive T cells. The receptor's source is a human donor in good health. Some libraries in this study had Jurkat cell RNA spiked in. The CDR3 reads CASSEAGLPGGQYF. In DNA form, the CDR3 reads TGTGCCAGCAGTGAAGCGGGACTACCAGGGGGGCAGTACTTC.